The source of this T cell receptor (beta chain) is a study of blood T cell repertoires in COVID-19. As for the study in general: The United States, Italy and Spain provided the acute and convalescent COVID-19 samples. PBMCs, B-cell-depleted T cells, or T cells were the source of the cDNA or gDNA that made up the material.

Germline CDR1 is SGHDT and CDR2 is YYEEEE. This CDR3 region has 15 residues. V shed 4 bases, J shed 3 bases, and the junction held 8 bases outside the gene matches. This clone was counted once. Membership in each cohort depended on participant-reported clinical history. Assay: immunoSEQ multiplex PCR; the TCRdb copy retains only in-frame clones and omits some. The table includes some 460,000 clones, approximately 90% detected once. This chain uses TRBV5-6 with TRBJ1-2, with 8 nucleotides matching TRBD1. The TCR originated in a young woman with acute COVID-19. Sequencing was performed on PBMCs or T cells enriched from blood (not recorded which). The chain's CDR3 is CASSGRQGHHYGYTF. DNA for the CDR3: TGTGCCAGCAGCGGGAGACAGGGGCATCACTATGGCTACACCTTC.